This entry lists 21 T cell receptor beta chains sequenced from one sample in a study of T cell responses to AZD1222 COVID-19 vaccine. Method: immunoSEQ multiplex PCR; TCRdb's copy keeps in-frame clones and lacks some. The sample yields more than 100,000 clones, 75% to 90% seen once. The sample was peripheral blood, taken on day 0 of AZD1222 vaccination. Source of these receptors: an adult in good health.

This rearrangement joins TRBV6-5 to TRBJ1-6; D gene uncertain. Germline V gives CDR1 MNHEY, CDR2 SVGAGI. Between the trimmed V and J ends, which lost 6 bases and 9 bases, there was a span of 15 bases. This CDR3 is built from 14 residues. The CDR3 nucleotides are TGTGCCAGCAGCCCCCAGCGGGGTAGTTCACCCCTCCACTTT. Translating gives CASSPQRGSSPLHF.

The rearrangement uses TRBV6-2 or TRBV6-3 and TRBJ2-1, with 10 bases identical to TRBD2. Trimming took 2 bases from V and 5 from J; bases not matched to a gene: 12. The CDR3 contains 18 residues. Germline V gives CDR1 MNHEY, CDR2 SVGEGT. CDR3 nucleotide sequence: TGTGCCAGCAGTTACATGAGGAGCGGGGGGGCGTCTCACAATGAGCAGTTCTTC. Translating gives CASSYMRSGGASHNEQFF.

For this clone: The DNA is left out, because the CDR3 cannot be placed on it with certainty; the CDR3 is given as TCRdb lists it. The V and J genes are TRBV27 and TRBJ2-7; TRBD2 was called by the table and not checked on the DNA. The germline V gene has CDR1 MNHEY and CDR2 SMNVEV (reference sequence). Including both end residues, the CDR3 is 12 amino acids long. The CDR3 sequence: CASSSSGYEQYF.

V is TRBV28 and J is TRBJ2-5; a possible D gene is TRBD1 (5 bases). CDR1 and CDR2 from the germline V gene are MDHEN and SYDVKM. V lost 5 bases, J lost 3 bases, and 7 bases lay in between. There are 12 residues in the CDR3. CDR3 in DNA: TGTGCCAGCAGTCCCAGGGAAGAGACCCAGTACTTC. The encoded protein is CASSPREETQYF.

The CDR3 sequence: CASTSWGNTEAFF. The CDR3 nucleotides read TGTGCCAGCACCTCGTGGGGGAACACTGAAGCTTTCTTT. The V and J genes are TRBV12-3 or TRBV12-4 and TRBJ1-1; D gene uncertain. The V gene lost 7 bases and the J gene lost 1 base, with 10 bases spanning the gap. The CDR3 spans 13 residues.

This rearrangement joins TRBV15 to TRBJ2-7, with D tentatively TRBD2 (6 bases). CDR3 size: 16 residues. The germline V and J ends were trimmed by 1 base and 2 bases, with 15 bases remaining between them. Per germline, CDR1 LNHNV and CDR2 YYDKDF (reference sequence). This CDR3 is CATSRAGTLDTYEQYF. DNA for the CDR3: TGTGCCACCAGCAGAGCCGGGACTCTAGACACCTACGAGCAGTACTTC. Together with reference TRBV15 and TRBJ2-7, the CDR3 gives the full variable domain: DAMVIQNPRYQVTQFGKPVTLSCSQTLNHNVMYWYQQKSSQAPKLLFHYYDKDFNNEADTPDNFQSRRPNTSFCFLDIRSPGLGDTAMYLCATSRAGTLDTYEQYFGPGTRLTVT.

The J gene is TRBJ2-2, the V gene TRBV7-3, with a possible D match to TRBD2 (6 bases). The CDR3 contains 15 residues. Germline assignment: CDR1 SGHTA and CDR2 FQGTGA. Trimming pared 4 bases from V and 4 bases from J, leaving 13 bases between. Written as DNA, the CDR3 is TGTGCCAGCAGCTCGGGACTTCACTCCACCGGGGAGCTGTTTTTT. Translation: CASSSGLHSTGELFF.

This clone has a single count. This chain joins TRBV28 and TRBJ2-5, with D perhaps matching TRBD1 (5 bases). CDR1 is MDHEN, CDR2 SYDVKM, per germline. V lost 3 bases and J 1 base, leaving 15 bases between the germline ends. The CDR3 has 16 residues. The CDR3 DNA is TGTGCCAGCAGTTTGGGGCAGGGATACTCCCAAGAGACCCAGTACTTC. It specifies CASSLGQGYSQETQYF. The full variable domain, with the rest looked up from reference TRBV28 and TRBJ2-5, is DVKVTQSSRYLVKRTGEKVFLECVQDMDHENMFWYRQDPGLGLRLIYFSYDVKMKEKGDIPEGYSVSREKKERFSLILESASTNQTSMYLCASSLGQGYSQETQYFGPGTRLLVL.

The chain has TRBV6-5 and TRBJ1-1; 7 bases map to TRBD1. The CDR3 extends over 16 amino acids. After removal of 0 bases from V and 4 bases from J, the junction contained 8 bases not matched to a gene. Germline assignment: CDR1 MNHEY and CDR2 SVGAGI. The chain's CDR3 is CASSYSTTGVSTEAFF. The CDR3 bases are TGTGCCAGCAGTTACTCGACTACAGGGGTTTCCACTGAAGCTTTCTTT.

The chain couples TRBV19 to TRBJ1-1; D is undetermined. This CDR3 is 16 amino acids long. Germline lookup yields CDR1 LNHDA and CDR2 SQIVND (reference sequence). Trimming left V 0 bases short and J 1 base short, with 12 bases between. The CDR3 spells CASSIDRQSRNTEAFF. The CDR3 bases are TGTGCCAGTAGTATAGACCGCCAAAGCAGGAACACTGAAGCTTTCTTT.

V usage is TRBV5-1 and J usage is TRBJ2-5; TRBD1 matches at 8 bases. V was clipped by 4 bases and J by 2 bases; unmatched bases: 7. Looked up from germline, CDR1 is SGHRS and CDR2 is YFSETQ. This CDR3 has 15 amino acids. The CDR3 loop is CASSVGTGGQETQYF. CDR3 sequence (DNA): TGCGCCAGCAGCGTAGGAACAGGGGGTCAAGAGACCCAGTACTTC.

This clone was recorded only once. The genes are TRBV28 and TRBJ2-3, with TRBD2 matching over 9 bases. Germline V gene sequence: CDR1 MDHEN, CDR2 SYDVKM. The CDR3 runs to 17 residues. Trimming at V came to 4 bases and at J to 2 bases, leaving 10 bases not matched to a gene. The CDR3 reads CASSSPYRLADTDTQYF. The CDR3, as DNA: TGTGCCAGCAGTTCACCCTACCGACTAGCGGACACAGATACGCAGTATTTT.

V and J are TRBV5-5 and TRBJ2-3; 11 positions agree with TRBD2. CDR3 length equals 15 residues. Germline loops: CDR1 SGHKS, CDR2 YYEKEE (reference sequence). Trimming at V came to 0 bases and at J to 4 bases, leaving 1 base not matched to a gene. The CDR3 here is CASSLVGLAADTQYF. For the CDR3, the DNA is TGTGCCAGCAGCTTGGTGGGACTAGCGGCAGATACGCAGTATTTT.

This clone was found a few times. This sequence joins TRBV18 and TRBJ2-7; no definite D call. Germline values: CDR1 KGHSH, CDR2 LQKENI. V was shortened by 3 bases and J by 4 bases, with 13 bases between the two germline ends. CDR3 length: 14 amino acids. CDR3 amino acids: CASSPPTGTYEQYF. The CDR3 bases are TGTGCCAGCTCACCGCCTACGGGCACATACGAGCAGTACTTC.

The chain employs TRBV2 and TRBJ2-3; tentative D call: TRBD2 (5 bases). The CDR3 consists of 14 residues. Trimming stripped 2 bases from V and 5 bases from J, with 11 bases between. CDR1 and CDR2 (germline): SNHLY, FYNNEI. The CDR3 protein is CASSEPDRGDTQYF. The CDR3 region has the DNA TGTGCCAGCAGTGAACCCGACCGGGGAGATACGCAGTATTTT.

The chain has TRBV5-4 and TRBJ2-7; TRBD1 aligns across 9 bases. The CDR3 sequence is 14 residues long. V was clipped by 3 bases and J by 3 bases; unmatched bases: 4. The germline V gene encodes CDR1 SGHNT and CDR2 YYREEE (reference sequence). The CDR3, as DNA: TGTGCCAGCAGCTGGGGGACAGGGAACTACGAGCAGTACTTC. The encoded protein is CASSWGTGNYEQYF.

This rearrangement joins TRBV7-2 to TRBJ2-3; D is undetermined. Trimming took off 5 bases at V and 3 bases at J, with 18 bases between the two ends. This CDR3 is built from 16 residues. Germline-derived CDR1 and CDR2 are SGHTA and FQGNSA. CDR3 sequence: CASSPNALLGTDTQYF. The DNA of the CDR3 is TGTGCCAGCAGCCCAAACGCCCTACTGGGGACAGATACGCAGTATTTT. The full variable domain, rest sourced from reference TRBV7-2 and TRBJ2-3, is GAGVSQSPSNKVTEKGKDVELRCDPISGHTALYWYRQSLGQGLEFLIYFQGNSAPDKSGLPSDRFSAERTGGSVSTLTIQRTQQEDSAVYLCASSPNALLGTDTQYFGPGTRLTVL.

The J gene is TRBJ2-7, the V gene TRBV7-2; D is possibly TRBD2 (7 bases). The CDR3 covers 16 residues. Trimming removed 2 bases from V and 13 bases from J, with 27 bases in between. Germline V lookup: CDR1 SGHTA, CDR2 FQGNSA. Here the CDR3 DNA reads TGTGCCAGCAGCTTAATGGGGTCGGACAGCCGGGGGGTAATATACTTC. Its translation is CASSLMGSDSRGVIYF.

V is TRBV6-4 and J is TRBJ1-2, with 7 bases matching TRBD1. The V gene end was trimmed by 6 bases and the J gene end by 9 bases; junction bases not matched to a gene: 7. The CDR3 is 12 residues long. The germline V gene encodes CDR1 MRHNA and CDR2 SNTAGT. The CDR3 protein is CASRATTGSYTF. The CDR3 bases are TGTGCCAGCAGAGCAACGACAGGGAGCTACACCTTC.

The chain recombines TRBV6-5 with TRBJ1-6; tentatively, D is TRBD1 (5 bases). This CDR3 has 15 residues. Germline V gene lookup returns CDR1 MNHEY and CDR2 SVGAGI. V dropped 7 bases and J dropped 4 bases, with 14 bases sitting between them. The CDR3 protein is CASTSRQGYNSPLHF. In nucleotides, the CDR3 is TGTGCCAGCACCTCCCGGCAGGGTTATAATTCACCCCTCCACTTT.

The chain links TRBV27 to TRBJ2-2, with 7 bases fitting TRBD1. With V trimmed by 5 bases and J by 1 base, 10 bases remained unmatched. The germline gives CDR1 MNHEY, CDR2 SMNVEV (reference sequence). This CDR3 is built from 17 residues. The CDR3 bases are TGTGCCAGCAGTCCGACAGGGACAGCTTTGAACACCGGGGAGCTGTTTTTT. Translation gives CASSPTGTALNTGELFF.